This T cell receptor beta chain was recovered during a study of early stage breast cancer tumors. Some clones are missing from TCRdb's copy, which holds only in-frame ones; the method was immunoSEQ multiplex PCR. There are tens of thousands of clones in the sample; 70% to 90% occur only once, and roughly 9.9% lies in the top ten. Germline assignment: CDR1 SGHNT and CDR2 YYREEE (reference sequence). The CDR3 extends over 14 amino acids. The V gene lost 2 bases and the J gene lost 5 bases, with 13 bases spanning the gap. The rearrangement links TRBV5-4 to TRBJ1-1, with D unclear. Sequenced input: blood. The receptor was isolated from a person in their fifties with breast cancer. In nucleotides, the CDR3 is TGTGCCAGCAGCTTAGACGGCGTTGGAACTGAAGCTTTCTTT. It translates to CASSLDGVGTEAFF.